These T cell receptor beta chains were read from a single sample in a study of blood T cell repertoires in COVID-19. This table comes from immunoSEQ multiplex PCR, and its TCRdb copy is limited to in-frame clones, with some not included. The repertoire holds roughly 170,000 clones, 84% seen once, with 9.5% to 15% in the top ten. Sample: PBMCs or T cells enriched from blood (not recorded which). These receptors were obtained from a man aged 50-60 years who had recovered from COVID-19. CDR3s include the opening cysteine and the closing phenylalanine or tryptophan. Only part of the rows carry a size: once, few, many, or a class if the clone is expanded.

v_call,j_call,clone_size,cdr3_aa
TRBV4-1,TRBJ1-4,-,CASSRQTATNEKLFF
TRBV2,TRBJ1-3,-,CASSGTVGNTIYF
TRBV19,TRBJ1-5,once,CASSLSRGQGSSQPQHF
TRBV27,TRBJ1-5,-,CASSLSAYSNQPQHF
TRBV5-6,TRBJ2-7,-,CASSLGGGQEQYF
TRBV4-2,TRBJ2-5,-,CASSPGVGGQETQYF
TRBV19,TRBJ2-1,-,CASSIDWAGNEQFF
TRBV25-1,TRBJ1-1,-,CASSQNTEAFF
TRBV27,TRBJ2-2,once,CASSSRMTETGELFF
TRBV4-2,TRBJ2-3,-,CASSQDRGGYTDTQYF
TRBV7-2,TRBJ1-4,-,CASSVTTGPNEKLFF
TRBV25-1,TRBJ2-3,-,CAISTRGLDTQYF
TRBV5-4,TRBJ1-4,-,CASSLGARDNEKLFF
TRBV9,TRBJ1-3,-,CASSPRTGKDTIYF
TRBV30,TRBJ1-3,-,CAWTRTKLTFSGNTIYF
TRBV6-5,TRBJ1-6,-,CASRFRGGYNSPLHF